The rows below give T cell receptor beta chains drawn from one sample of a study of identical twins' blood T cells. Each CDR3 protein gets one entry after TCRdb re-called the 5' RACE reads with MiXCR. Of hundreds of thousands of distinct CDR3 sequences in the sample, under 30% were seen once. The sequenced sample consisted of PBMCs. Receptor source: a woman between 18 and 50 years old in good health. The CDR3 runs from the conserved cysteine through the conserved F or W. A D gene is named only where the DNA matches it firmly. Rows may omit the clone size; those that give it use once, few, many or a size class.

j_call: TRBJ1-5; d_call: -; v_call: TRBV20-1; clone_size: few; cdr3_nt: TGCAGTGCTAGAGGCGTGGGACGGGACTATCAGCCCCAGCATTTT; cdr3_aa: CSARGVGRDYQPQHF
j_call: TRBJ2-1; d_call: TRBD2; v_call: TRBV18; clone_size: -; cdr3_nt: TGTGCCAGCTCACCAAAGATAGCGGGAGACAATGAGCAGTTCTTC; cdr3_aa: CASSPKIAGDNEQFF
j_call: TRBJ2-2; d_call: -; v_call: TRBV12-3/TRBV12-4; clone_size: -; cdr3_nt: TGTGCCAGCAGGAGAACTACAGGGAACACCGGGGAGCTGTTTTTT; cdr3_aa: CASRRTTGNTGELFF
j_call: TRBJ1-5; d_call: -; v_call: TRBV5-6; clone_size: few; cdr3_nt: TGTGCCAGCAGCATTTTCCGGAATCAGCCCCAGCATTTT; cdr3_aa: CASSIFRNQPQHF
j_call: TRBJ1-2; d_call: TRBD1; v_call: TRBV19; clone_size: -; cdr3_nt: TGTGCCAGTAGTATGGGACAGGCGTACTATGGCTACACCTTC; cdr3_aa: CASSMGQAYYGYTF
j_call: TRBJ2-7; d_call: TRBD2; v_call: TRBV18; clone_size: -; cdr3_nt: TGTGCCAGCTCACTGACCTCCCTAGCGGGCTTCCGTGGGGAGCAGTACTTC; cdr3_aa: CASSLTSLAGFRGEQYF
j_call: TRBJ2-3; d_call: TRBD2; v_call: TRBV20-1; clone_size: -; cdr3_nt: TGCAGTGCTCCGCCGTTTAGCGGGGGCCTTTCTAGCACAGATACGCAGTATTTT; cdr3_aa: CSAPPFSGGLSSTDTQYF
j_call: TRBJ1-5; d_call: -; v_call: TRBV19; clone_size: -; cdr3_nt: TGTGCCAGTAGCTGGACCGCTAGACTGCAGCCCCAGCATTTT; cdr3_aa: CASSWTARLQPQHF
j_call: TRBJ1-1; d_call: -; v_call: TRBV25-1; clone_size: -; cdr3_nt: TGTGCCAGCAGTGCTCTCGGCCAGAACACTGAAGCTTTCTTT; cdr3_aa: CASSALGQNTEAFF
j_call: TRBJ2-1; d_call: TRBD1; v_call: TRBV5-5; clone_size: few; cdr3_nt: TGTGCCAGCAGCCGCGAGGGACAGGGGGAGAATGAGCAGTTCTTC; cdr3_aa: CASSREGQGENEQFF
j_call: TRBJ1-1; d_call: -; v_call: TRBV7-9; clone_size: -; cdr3_nt: TGTGCCAGCAGCCGCGGGACCCCCATAGCGCATGCTTTCTTT; cdr3_aa: CASSRGTPIAHAFF